Each of the 26 T cell receptor beta chains below was sequenced from the same sample in a study of early T cells in non-severe SARS-CoV-2 infection. TCRdb analysed the 5' RACE reads with MiXCR anew, one entry per CDR3 protein. The table records about 49,000 distinct CDR3 sequences, about 4% of them present only once. The sample was whole blood. These receptors originate from an adult who was a healthcare worker with PCR-confirmed SARS-CoV-2 infection or an uninfected control (not recorded which).

This clonotype was counted a few times. This chain links TRBV7-3 with TRBJ2-2, with 7 bases aligning to TRBD2. V gave up 5 bases and J gave up 8 bases; unmatched junction bases: 14. The CDR3 consists of 16 residues. CDR1 is SGHTA and CDR2 is FQGTGA in the germline V gene. CDR3 bases: TGTGCCAGCAGCCCCCTAACGGGGGGAGGAAGAGGGGAGCTGTTTTTT. It codes for CASSPLTGGGRGELFF. The full variable domain, rest sourced from reference TRBV7-3 and TRBJ2-2, is GAGVSQTPSNKVTEKGKYVELRCDPISGHTALYWYRQSLGQGPEFLIYFQGTGAADDSGLPNDRFFAVRPEGSVSTLKIQRTERGDSAVYLCASSPLTGGGRGELFFGEGSRLTVL.

This clonotype occurred many times. The chain is built from TRBV5-5 and TRBJ2-1, with 15 bases that match TRBD2. The germline gives CDR1 SGHKS, CDR2 YYEKEE (reference sequence). J gave up 6 bases and V 3 bases, and 10 bases lay outside the gene matches. This CDR3 spans 18 amino acids. CDR3 residues: CASSSGLAGGGSVNEQFF. In nucleotides, the CDR3 is TGTGCCAGCAGCTCGGGACTAGCGGGGGGCGGGTCGGTCAATGAGCAGTTCTTC.

This rearrangement joins TRBV2 to TRBJ2-7, with D possibly matching TRBD2 (6 bases). Germline CDR1 and CDR2: SNHLY and FYNNEI. The CDR3 is made up of 13 amino acids. V lost 7 bases, J lost 1 base, and 11 bases lay in between. The CDR3 here is CASKNSGSYEQYF. CDR3 DNA: TGTGCCAGCAAAAATAGCGGTTCCTACGAGCAGTACTTC.

Concerning this clonotype itself: A much larger clone differs from this one at a single base, so this may be a read error. The chain links TRBV4-3 to TRBJ2-3, with D unresolved. The CDR3 sequence is 13 residues long. Germline CDR1 LGHNA, CDR2 YSLEER. Trimming stripped 0 bases from V and 5 bases from J, with 6 bases between. The CDR3 coding sequence is TGCGCCAGCAGCCAAGATCGCCGAGATACGCAGTATTTT. The encoded protein is CASSQDRRDTQYF.

In this sample, this clonotype turned up many times. The rearrangement links TRBV18 to TRBJ1-5; no firm D call. CDR3 length: 14 amino acids. Trimming stripped 4 bases from V and 7 bases from J, with 14 bases between. In germline, CDR1 is KGHSH, CDR2 LQKENI. The CDR3 bases are TGTGCCAGCTCACGGACTTCCAACGGACAGCCCCAGCATTTT. Translated, it gives CASSRTSNGQPQHF.

This clonotype showed up many times. The V and J genes are TRBV15 and TRBJ2-3; 8 bases align to TRBD1. This CDR3 is built from 16 residues. J was trimmed by 4 bases and V by 0 bases; bases with no gene match: 6. Germline-derived CDR1 and CDR2 are LNHNV and YYDKDF (reference sequence). The DNA for the CDR3 is TGTGCCACCAGCAGAGATTTGGCAGGGGGCGCAGATACGCAGTATTTT. It encodes CATSRDLAGGADTQYF.

This clonotype showed up many times. The chain links TRBV7-8 to TRBJ2-2, with unresolved D. Trimming removed 4 bases at V and 2 bases at J, with 11 bases between. Germline assignment: CDR1 SGHVS and CDR2 FQNEAQ. The CDR3 loop spans 15 amino acids. The CDR3 region has the DNA TGTGCCAGCAGCTGGACCGGCCTCAACACCGGGGAGCTGTTTTTT. It specifies CASSWTGLNTGELFF.

This clonotype showed up many times. This chain connects TRBV27 to TRBJ2-1; D is unclear. Germline V gene lookup returns CDR1 MNHEY and CDR2 SMNVEV (reference sequence). V lost 3 bases and J lost 9, with 15 bases in between. The CDR3 has 14 amino acids. The CDR3 sequence: CASSLFTKYSEQFF. CDR3 sequence (DNA): TGTGCCAGCAGTTTGTTCACTAAATACTCTGAGCAGTTCTTC.

V is TRBV12-3 or TRBV12-4 and J is TRBJ1-2, with 8 bases aligning to TRBD1. The V segment lost 7 bases and the J segment 6 bases; nucleotides outside the gene matches: 10. CDR3 length equals 14 residues. The DNA for the CDR3 is TGTGCCAGCACCCTCCAGGCAGGGGGCCATGGCTACACCTTC. Translation gives CASTLQAGGHGYTF.

This clonotype was observed a handful of times. The gene calls are TRBV2 and TRBJ2-3; 11 nucleotides agree with TRBD2. Per the germline V gene, CDR1 is SNHLY and CDR2 is FYNNEI. The CDR3 has 16 residues. V lost 5 bases, J lost 0 bases, and 4 bases stayed unmatched. The DNA for the CDR3 is TGTGCCAGCAGTCCCGGGACTAGCGGTAGCACAGATACGCAGTATTTT. This encodes CASSPGTSGSTDTQYF. Filled out from reference TRBV2 and TRBJ2-3, the complete variable domain reads EPEVTQTPSHQVTQMGQEVILRCVPISNHLYFYWYRQILGQKVEFLVSFYNNEISEKSEIFDDQFSVERPDGSNFTLKIRSTKLEDSAMYFCASSPGTSGSTDTQYFGPGTRLTVL.

The CDR3 DNA reads TGTGCCAGCAGCGAAACGGACAGGAACTATGGCTACACCTTC. It translates to CASSETDRNYGYTF. The V call is TRBV9, the J call TRBJ1-2, with 7 nucleotides matching TRBD1. The germline V gene has CDR1 SGDLS and CDR2 YYNGEE. With V trimmed by 3 bases and J by 2 bases, 4 bases remained unmatched. This CDR3 is built from 14 residues.

The chain employs TRBV6-1 and TRBJ1-1; D is unresolved. Trimming took 3 bases from V and 3 from J, leaving 8 bases between them. The length of the CDR3 is 13 residues. Germline V gene sequence: CDR1 MNHNS, CDR2 SASEGT. The CDR3: CASSDLVDTEAFF. Here the CDR3 DNA reads TGTGCCAGCAGTGACTTAGTGGACACTGAAGCTTTCTTT.

This clonotype appeared many times. This chain connects TRBV11-2 to TRBJ2-4; possible D gene TRBD2, 5 bases. The V gene lost 5 bases and the J gene lost 3 bases, with 20 bases spanning the gap. The germline CDR1 and CDR2 sequences are SGHAT and FQNNGV. The CDR3 covers 17 residues. In DNA form, the CDR3 reads TGTGCCAGCAGCGCAGATAATAGAGCGGCCTTCAAAAACATTCAGTACTTC. It codes for CASSADNRAAFKNIQYF.

This chain uses TRBV7-2 with TRBJ2-2; D is undetermined. The CDR3 is 15 amino acids. CDR1 is SGHTA, CDR2 FQGNSA, per germline. Deletions cut 5 bases from V and 1 base from J, with 11 bases between. The CDR3 here is CASSPLVVNTGELFF. CDR3 coding DNA: TGTGCCAGCAGCCCCCTGGTGGTGAACACCGGGGAGCTGTTTTTT.

This clonotype has a count of ten or more. V usage is TRBV10-3 and J usage is TRBJ1-3; no clear D gene. V lost 0 bases and J lost 1, with 10 bases in between. The germline CDR1 and CDR2 sequences are ENHRY and SYGVKD. This CDR3 is built from 16 residues. CDR3 loop: CAISESHFSSGNTIYF. CDR3 DNA: TGTGCCATCAGTGAGTCGCATTTCTCATCTGGAAACACCATATATTTT.

Many counts were recorded for this clonotype. This sequence joins TRBV3-1 and TRBJ2-2; TRBD1 matches at 7 bases. Trimming at V came to 5 bases and at J to 4 bases, leaving 7 bases not matched to a gene. Germline CDR1 and CDR2: LGHDT and YNNKEL (reference sequence). The CDR3 has 15 amino acids. This CDR3 is CASSSRQGPTGELFF. CDR3 sequence (DNA): TGTGCCAGCAGCTCAAGACAGGGCCCCACCGGGGAGCTGTTTTTT.

This clonotype appeared many times. The CDR3, as DNA: TGCAGCGTTGAAGATCGATTTGAAGCTTTCTTT. It is translated as CSVEDRFEAFF. V and J are TRBV29-1 and TRBJ1-1; D gene ambiguous. Germline V gives CDR1 SQVTM, CDR2 ANQGSEA. This CDR3 has 11 residues. Deletions cut 0 bases from V and 7 bases from J, with 6 bases between.

Many counts were recorded for this clonotype. The CDR3 here is CAWSGATRFGGYTF. In DNA form, the CDR3 reads TGTGCCTGGAGTGGAGCGACCAGGTTCGGTGGCTACACCTTC. V gene TRBV30 combines with J gene TRBJ1-2; D is undetermined. This CDR3 has 14 amino acids. CDR1 is GTSNPN, CDR2 SVGIG, per germline (reference sequence). V was cut by 1 base and J by 7 bases, with 16 bases left in between. Full variable domain (outside the CDR3, taken from reference TRBV30 and TRBJ1-2): SQTIHQWPATLVQPVGSPLSLECTVEGTSNPNLYWYRQAAGRGLQLLFYSVGIGQISSEVPQNLSASRPQDRQFILSSKKLLLSDSGFYLCAWSGATRFGGYTFGSGTRLTVV.

This clonotype was recorded at least ten times. J is TRBJ2-3 and V is TRBV6-2 or TRBV6-3; 9 nucleotides match TRBD2. The V and J ends lost 5 bases and 4 bases, in that order; junction bases with no gene match: 4. The CDR3 runs to 14 residues. Germline CDR1 MNHEY, CDR2 SVGEGT. The CDR3, as DNA: TGTGCCAGCAGTAGAGCGGGAGGCGCAGATACGCAGTATTTT. It translates to CASSRAGGADTQYF.

Many counts were recorded for this clonotype. The V call is TRBV27, the J call TRBJ1-2; possible D gene TRBD1, 5 bases. In germline, CDR1 is MNHEY, CDR2 SMNVEV (reference sequence). V was cut by 5 bases and J by 5 bases, with 12 bases left in between. The CDR3 is made up of 13 amino acids. The CDR3 sequence: CASSIGARYGYTF. CDR3 DNA sequence: TGTGCCAGCAGTATAGGGGCTAGGTATGGCTACACCTTC.

This clonotype occurred many times. The CDR3 DNA reads as TGCAGTGCTTCTCCAGCGGGAGCCTTAGCCAAAAACATTCAGTACTTC. Its translation: CSASPAGALAKNIQYF. This chain links TRBV20-1 with TRBJ2-4; 8 nucleotides agree with TRBD2. With 5 bases clipped from V and 0 bases from J, the junction kept 9 bases outside the gene matches. Per germline, CDR1 DFQATT and CDR2 SNEGSKA (reference sequence). This CDR3 has 16 amino acids.

This clonotype was recorded many times. This sequence joins TRBV6-6 and TRBJ2-3, with D unclear. Trimming took 4 bases from V and 0 from J, leaving 8 bases between them. The V gene's germline CDR1 is MNHNY and CDR2 SVGAGI (reference sequence). The CDR3 spans 14 residues. Written as DNA, the CDR3 is TGTGCCAGCAGTTTCCTAGATAGCACAGATACGCAGTATTTT. Its protein is CASSFLDSTDTQYF.

This clonotype was detected many times. The chain links TRBV20-1 to TRBJ2-3; 14 bases line up with TRBD2. V shed 6 bases, J shed 0 bases, and the junction held 5 bases outside the gene matches. The CDR3 totals 16 residues. Germline values: CDR1 DFQATT, CDR2 SNEGSKA (reference sequence). Written as DNA, the CDR3 is TGCAGTGCCCTCAGACTAGCGGGAGGGAGCACAGATACGCAGTATTTT. Translating it yields CSALRLAGGSTDTQYF.

This clonotype was seen at least ten times. The chain carries TRBV19 and TRBJ2-1; the D is unclear. Germline V lookup: CDR1 LNHDA, CDR2 SQIVND (reference sequence). The germline V and J ends were trimmed by 1 base and 6 bases, with 7 bases remaining between them. CDR3 length equals 13 residues. In nucleotides, the CDR3 is TGTGCCAGTAGTATAGTTTTCGGCAATGAGCAGTTCTTC. It translates to CASSIVFGNEQFF.

There are many counts of this clonotype. CDR3 amino acids: CASSFERESTDTQYF. The DNA of the CDR3 is TGTGCCAGCAGCTTTGAGCGAGAGAGTACAGATACGCAGTATTTT. The gene calls are TRBV11-2 and TRBJ2-3, with D hard to call. Germline V CDR1 and CDR2: SGHAT, FQNNGV. V was clipped by 3 bases and J by 3 bases, with 13 bases between them. The CDR3 is 15 amino acids.

Regarding this clonotype: A much larger clone differs by one base, so this may be a read error. This chain links TRBV20-1 with TRBJ2-3; 10 nucleotides match TRBD1. Trimming at V came to 3 bases and at J to 6 bases, leaving 6 bases not matched to a gene. CDR1 is DFQATT, CDR2 SNEGSKA, per germline (reference sequence). The CDR3 spans 14 residues. Written as DNA, the CDR3 is TGCAGTGCTAGGGGACAGGGGTTCGATGATACGCAGTATTTT. This encodes CSARGQGFDDTQYF.